These T cell receptor beta chains were read from a single sample in a study of CD4 T cells in relation to SARS-CoV-2 and coronaviruses. These receptors' targets are unknown. Only in-frame clones appear in the TCRdb table, and some are missing; sequencing was by immunoSEQ multiplex PCR. The repertoire holds some 19,000 clones, with around 80% as singletons. The sequenced sample consisted of CD4+ T cells from PBMCs, cultured in vitro. These receptors all come from a human donor in good health. CDR3s include the opening cysteine and the closing phenylalanine or tryptophan. D genes are given only for firm matches. Clone size, where shown, is once, few, many, or a class for clones that have expanded.

abundance	v_gene	j_gene	d_gene	CDR3aa	CDR3nt
-	TRBV2	TRBJ1-2	TRBD1	CASSPGGLGQNYGYTF	TGTGCCAGCAGTCCCGGTGGTCTGGGACAGAACTATGGCTACACCTTC
-	TRBV19	TRBJ1-1	-	CASRTPGQQTEAFF	TGTGCCAGTAGAACACCGGGACAACAAACTGAAGCTTTCTTT
-	TRBV7-2	TRBJ2-7	-	CASSLGGGLHYEQYF	TGTGCCAGCAGCTTGGGAGGGGGACTCCATTACGAGCAGTACTTC
-	TRBV5-1	TRBJ2-6	-	CASSSYLVSGANVLTF	TGCGCCAGCAGCTCATATTTAGTCTCTGGGGCCAACGTCCTGACTTTC
-	TRBV19	TRBJ1-3	-	CASSIGVRSSGNTIYF	TGTGCCAGTAGTATAGGGGTTCGGAGCTCTGGAAACACCATATATTTT
once	TRBV25-1	TRBJ2-3	-	CASSWQGTDTQYF	TGTGCCAGCAGTTGGCAGGGCACAGATACGCAGTATTTT
-	TRBV12-3/TRBV12-4	TRBJ1-3	-	CASSDLSGNTIYF	TGTGCCAGCAGCGATCTCTCTGGAAACACCATATATTTT
-	TRBV11-3	TRBJ2-1	TRBD1	CASSQGQGGEQFF	TGTGCCAGCAGCCAAGGACAGGGCGGTGAGCAGTTCTTC
-	TRBV13	TRBJ2-2	-	CASSLKQTQNTGELFF	TGTGCCAGCAGCTTAAAACAGACTCAAAACACCGGGGAGCTGTTTTTT
few	TRBV6-5	TRBJ1-4	TRBD1	CASSYLRGRLEKLFF	TGTGCCAGCAGTTATCTCAGGGGGCGACTTGAAAAACTGTTTTTT
-	TRBV6-1	TRBJ1-6	-	CASSGPRSVAYNSPLHF	TGTGCCAGCAGTGGCCCTCGCTCTGTGGCCTATAATTCACCCCTCCACTTT
-	TRBV5-4	TRBJ1-6	TRBD1	CASSFGQGYNSPLHF	TGTGCCAGCAGCTTTGGACAGGGTTATAATTCACCCCTCCACTTT
once	TRBV3-1/TRBV3-2	TRBJ2-7	TRBD1	CASSQSAPGQGYEQYF	TGTGCCAGCAGCCAATCGGCCCCGGGACAGGGGTACGAGCAGTACTTC
-	TRBV6-5	TRBJ1-2	-	CASSYTDSWSGYTF	TGTGCCAGCAGTTACACCGACAGTTGGTCTGGCTACACCTTC
-	TRBV5-4	TRBJ2-2	-	CASSSSPARVANTGELFF	TGTGCCAGCAGTTCAAGCCCGGCTAGAGTGGCGAACACCGGGGAGCTGTTTTTT
-	TRBV6-1	TRBJ1-2	-	CASSEAQGPYGYTF	TGTGCCAGCAGTGAAGCGCAGGGCCCCTATGGCTACACCTTC
-	TRBV7-8	TRBJ2-7	TRBD2	CASSGGLAGGYEQYF	TGTGCCAGCAGCGGCGGACTAGCTGGAGGGTACGAGCAGTACTTC
-	TRBV5-6	TRBJ2-3	-	CASSLYASRYTQYF	TGTGCCAGCAGCTTGTACGCCAGCCGTTATACGCAGTATTTT
-	TRBV27	TRBJ2-3	-	CASSFSGRRVDTQYF	TGTGCCAGCAGTTTCTCGGGACGCCGAGTGGATACGCAGTATTTT
-	TRBV7-2	TRBJ2-1	-	CASLQGYNEQFF	TGTGCCAGCCTACAGGGATACAATGAGCAGTTCTTC
-	TRBV5-6	TRBJ2-7	TRBD2	CASSGGGGVRTVEQYF	TGTGCCAGCAGCGGCGGGGGGGGAGTTAGAACCGTCGAGCAGTACTTC
once	TRBV29-1	TRBJ2-7	TRBD1	CSVEVGQAVNEQYF	TGCAGCGTTGAGGTGGGACAGGCTGTAAACGAGCAGTACTTC
-	TRBV23-1	TRBJ1-5	-	CASSQTGSNQPQHF	TGCGCCAGCAGTCAAACCGGGAGCAATCAGCCCCAGCATTTT
few	TRBV6-2/TRBV6-3	TRBJ1-5	TRBD1	CASSGQGQPQHF	TGTGCCAGCAGTGGACAGGGTCAGCCCCAGCATTTT
few	TRBV9	TRBJ1-2	-	CASSVGAGRDTLFDYGYTF	TGTGCCAGCAGCGTAGGCGCAGGTCGGGACACTCTCTTTGACTATGGCTACACCTTC
-	TRBV9	TRBJ2-2	TRBD2	CASSIGLAATGELFF	TGTGCCAGCAGCATAGGACTAGCGGCCACCGGGGAGCTGTTTTTT
once	TRBV5-1	TRBJ1-1	-	CASSPLGEGHQAFF	TGCGCCAGCAGCCCTCTAGGGGAGGGACACCAAGCTTTCTTT
few	TRBV5-6	TRBJ1-6	-	CASRKNNSPLHF	TGTGCCAGCAGAAAGAATAATTCACCCCTCCACTTT
-	TRBV30	TRBJ2-1	TRBD2	CACQLAGVIGEQFF	TGTGCCTGCCAACTAGCGGGAGTAATCGGTGAGCAGTTCTTC
few	TRBV6-2/TRBV6-3	TRBJ1-5	-	CASSDSGNQPQHF	TGTGCCAGCAGTGATTCGGGCAATCAGCCCCAGCATTTT
-	TRBV5-5	TRBJ1-6	TRBD1	CASSLNQGALNSPLHF	TGTGCCAGCAGCTTGAACCAGGGGGCTCTTAATTCACCCCTCCACTTT
-	TRBV7-9	TRBJ1-4	-	CASSNGQLSTNEKLFF	TGTGCCAGCAGCAACGGACAGCTCTCAACTAATGAAAAACTGTTTTTT
-	TRBV6-5	TRBJ2-3	-	CASSYSAANLRDTQYF	TGTGCCAGCAGTTACTCGGCTGCAAACTTACGCGATACGCAGTATTTT
-	TRBV7-3	TRBJ2-1	TRBD2	CASSPRLANYNEQFF	TGTGCCAGCAGCCCGCGACTAGCGAACTACAATGAGCAGTTCTTC
-	TRBV19	TRBJ2-1	TRBD1	CASSLLRGQGEQFF	TGTGCCAGTAGTTTACTCCGAGGACAGGGGGAGCAGTTCTTC
once	TRBV5-1	TRBJ2-2	-	CASSLVLAEYHTGELFF	TGCGCCAGCAGCTTGGTTTTAGCGGAATACCACACCGGGGAGCTGTTTTTT
-	TRBV5-1	TRBJ2-7	-	CASSLYRKATGRGSYEQYF	TGCGCCAGCAGCTTGTACAGAAAAGCGACAGGCAGGGGATCCTACGAGCAGTACTTC
-	TRBV2	TRBJ2-5	-	CASRGEAGPTQETQYF	TGTGCCAGCCGAGGAGAGGCGGGACCTACCCAAGAGACCCAGTACTTC
-	TRBV7-2	TRBJ2-7	-	CASRLGRPATYEQYF	TGTGCCAGCCGTCTAGGACGCCCGGCAACCTACGAGCAGTACTTC
-	TRBV11-2	TRBJ2-5	-	CASSPLGESQETQYF	TGTGCCAGCAGCCCACTCGGAGAGAGTCAAGAGACCCAGTACTTC